Listed here are 20 T cell receptor beta chains from one sample, sequenced in a study of OX40 agonist ivuxolimab in advanced cancers. The assay was immunoSEQ multiplex PCR, and TCRdb's table has in-frame clones only and misses some. The data show tens of thousands of clones, just over 90% seen once. Sequenced here: CD4+ or CD8+ T cells sorted from blood, sampled in a trial of the OX40 agonist ivuxolimab. These receptors were taken from an adult with an advanced solid tumor such as melanoma, head and neck, liver or kidney cancer.

This chain connects TRBV10-3 to TRBJ2-7; the D is unclear. Trimming cost V 3 bases and J 7 bases, with 7 bases left between them. The germline gives CDR1 ENHRY, CDR2 SYGVKD. The CDR3 has 11 residues. The CDR3 DNA sequence: TGTGCCATCAGTGAAACGAGGGAGCAGTACTTC. Translated: CAISETREQYF.

The rearrangement joins TRBV7-3 to TRBJ2-7; D uncertain. The CDR3 consists of 10 residues. V was clipped by 8 bases and J by 5 bases, with 7 bases between them. Germline V gene lookup returns CDR1 SGHTA and CDR2 FQGTGA. CDR3 in amino acids: CASSRNEQYF. The CDR3 DNA reads TGTGCCAGCTCTAGGAACGAGCAGTACTTC. The full variable domain, rest sourced from reference TRBV7-3 and TRBJ2-7, is GAGVSQTPSNKVTEKGKYVELRCDPISGHTALYWYRQSLGQGPEFLIYFQGTGAADDSGLPNDRFFAVRPEGSVSTLKIQRTERGDSAVYLCASSRNEQYFGPGTRLTVT.

This clone has just one count. This chain links TRBV11-2 with TRBJ1-5; D is unresolved. Germline V gene sequence: CDR1 SGHAT, CDR2 FQNNGV. The V and J ends lost 1 base and 7 bases respectively, with 8 bases between them. This CDR3 comprises 13 residues. The CDR3 coding sequence is TGTGCCAGCAGCTTAGCGGCAGAACAGCCCCAGCATTTT. This sequence encodes CASSLAAEQPQHF.

The rearrangement uses TRBV10-3 and TRBJ2-7, with 11 bases lining up with TRBD1. Germline V gene data show CDR1 as ENHRY and CDR2 as SYGVKD. The CDR3 runs 15 residues. Trimming took 5 bases from V and 3 from J; bases not matched to a gene: 6. CDR3 nucleotides: TGTGCCATCAGTCCTCCGGGACAGGGGGACTACGAGCAGTACTTC. Translation: CAISPPGQGDYEQYF.

The rearrangement links TRBV4-3 to TRBJ1-5, with D perhaps matching TRBD1 (6 bases). The CDR3 runs to 17 residues. The ends were cut back, 4 bases at V and 7 bases at J, with 23 bases in the middle. The germline V gene has CDR1 LGHNA and CDR2 YSLEER. The CDR3 coding sequence is TGCGCCAGCAGCCGAGATTCACAGGGCCGGCCCGGACAGCCCCAGCATTTT. Encoded protein: CASSRDSQGRPGQPQHF.

This rearrangement joins TRBV5-6 to TRBJ2-2; TRBD1 matches 7 bases. Germline lookup yields CDR1 SGHDT and CDR2 YYEEEE. The CDR3 consists of 16 residues. Trimming at V came to 3 bases and at J to 3 bases, leaving 8 bases not matched to a gene. The CDR3 spells CASSSEQGIHTGELFF. For the CDR3, the DNA is TGTGCCAGCAGCTCGGAACAGGGGATCCACACCGGGGAGCTGTTTTTT. The complete variable domain, with remaining parts taken from reference TRBV5-6 and TRBJ2-2, reads DAGVTQSPTHLIKTRGQQVTLRCSPKSGHDTVSWYQQALGQGPQFIFQYYEEEERQRGNFPDRFSGHQFPNYSSELNVNALLLGDSALYLCASSSEQGIHTGELFFGEGSRLTVL.

The rearrangement links TRBV30 to TRBJ2-3; 11 positions agree with TRBD2. The CDR3 loop spans 16 amino acids. CDR1 is GTSNPN and CDR2 is SVGIG in the germline V gene (reference sequence). With 8 bases clipped from V and 0 bases from J, the junction kept 10 bases outside the gene matches. The CDR3 region is CAPEVAGGTSTDTQYF. The CDR3 nucleotides are TGTGCCCCCGAGGTAGCGGGAGGGACTAGCACAGATACGCAGTATTTT.

The J gene is TRBJ2-3, the V gene TRBV6-6, with D unresolved. There are 13 residues in the CDR3. Per germline, CDR1 MNHNY and CDR2 SVGAGI (reference sequence). Trimming removed 4 bases from V and 10 bases from J, with 15 bases in between. The DNA of the CDR3 is TGTGCCAGCAGTTCCCCATCACGAGAGGCGCAGTATTTT. Its translation: CASSSPSREAQYF.

The J gene is TRBJ1-5, the V gene TRBV7-8; a possible D gene is TRBD1 (5 bases). The CDR3 has 15 residues. Germline loops: CDR1 SGHVS, CDR2 FQNEAQ. Trimming took 1 base from V and 3 from J, leaving 10 bases between them. CDR3: CASSLGGQYNQPQHF. The CDR3 bases are TGTGCCAGCAGCTTAGGGGGCCAGTACAATCAGCCCCAGCATTTT.

This sequence joins TRBV5-4 and TRBJ2-1; 7 bases agree with TRBD1. Germline CDR1 is SGHNT and CDR2 is YYREEE (reference sequence). The CDR3 has 11 amino acids. After removal of 7 bases from V and 10 bases from J, the junction contained 5 bases not matched to a gene. The CDR3 nucleotides are TGTGCCAGCCGAACACAGGGGGAGCAGTTCTTC. It encodes CASRTQGEQFF.

Here the CDR3 reads CASSLGQGRQETQYF. CDR3 in DNA: TGCGCCAGCAGCCTTGGACAGGGACGGCAAGAGACCCAGTACTTC. The V call is TRBV4-3, the J call TRBJ2-5, with TRBD1 matching over 8 bases. Germline loops: CDR1 LGHNA, CDR2 YSLEER. The CDR3 is made up of 15 amino acids. The junction had 6 bases not matched to a gene; V was cut back by 4 bases and J by 2 bases.

This clone was seen a single time. The chain recombines TRBV10-3 with TRBJ2-3; 13 bases map to TRBD2. The V and J ends lost 4 bases and 4 bases, in that order; junction bases with no gene match: 11. Germline-derived CDR1 and CDR2 are ENHRY and SYGVKD. This CDR3 is built from 18 residues. The CDR3 region is CAISATGLAGDPPDTQYF. In DNA form, the CDR3 reads TGTGCCATCAGTGCGACCGGACTAGCGGGAGATCCCCCAGATACGCAGTATTTT.

The chain combines TRBV7-9 with TRBJ2-7, with 8 positions matching TRBD1. Germline assignment: CDR1 SEHNR and CDR2 FQNEAQ (reference sequence). This CDR3 has 15 residues. J lost 8 bases, V lost 4 bases, and 13 bases had no gene match. The CDR3 sequence: CASSSSRTGLSKQYF. The CDR3 DNA is TGTGCCAGCAGCTCCTCCCGGACAGGGTTGAGTAAGCAGTACTTC.

The rearrangement links TRBV4-3 to TRBJ2-7; D is possibly TRBD1 or TRBD2 (5 bases each). The V end was cut by 0 bases, the J end by 2 bases, with 14 bases between. The germline CDR1 and CDR2 sequences are LGHNA and YSLEER. There are 16 residues in the CDR3. CDR3: CASSQDLGGIPYEQYF. The CDR3 nucleotides read TGCGCCAGCAGCCAAGATCTTGGGGGAATCCCCTACGAGCAGTACTTC.

This clone has more than one count but fewer than ten. This chain joins TRBV5-1 and TRBJ1-5, with 8 positions matching TRBD1. Trimming took 4 bases from V and 6 from J; bases not matched to a gene: 9. The CDR3 has 15 amino acids. Per the germline V gene, CDR1 is SGHRS and CDR2 is YFSETQ. The CDR3 is CASSPYTGGGQPQHF. The CDR3, as DNA: TGCGCCAGCAGCCCCTACACAGGGGGAGGTCAGCCCCAGCATTTT. Complete variable domain (other parts from reference TRBV5-1 and TRBJ1-5): KAGVTQTPRYLIKTRGQQVTLSCSPISGHRSVSWYQQTPGQGLQFLFEYFSETQRNKGNFPGRFSGRQFSNSRSEMNVSTLELGDSALYLCASSPYTGGGQPQHFGDGTRLSIL.

V is TRBV5-4 and J is TRBJ2-7; D possibly corresponds to TRBD2 (6 bases). The CDR3 extends over 12 amino acids. Trimming left V 5 bases short and J 1 base short, with 7 bases between. From germline, CDR1 is SGHNT and CDR2 YYREEE (reference sequence). CDR3 in amino acids: CASSGGSYEQYF. CDR3 bases: TGTGCCAGCAGTGGAGGGTCCTACGAGCAGTACTTC.

This rearrangement joins TRBV7-2 to TRBJ1-5; D possibly corresponds to TRBD1 (6 bases). CDR1 SGHTA and CDR2 FQGNSA come from the germline V gene. CDR3 length equals 15 residues. Trimming left V 5 bases short and J 3 bases short, with 14 bases between. The CDR3 DNA is TGTGCCAGCAGCCCAAGGGCAGGGGTCAATCAGCCCCAGCATTTT. It translates to CASSPRAGVNQPQHF. The entire variable domain, with the rest obtained from reference TRBV7-2 and TRBJ1-5, is as follows: GAGVSQSPSNKVTEKGKDVELRCDPISGHTALYWYRQSLGQGLEFLIYFQGNSAPDKSGLPSDRFSAERTGGSVSTLTIQRTQQEDSAVYLCASSPRAGVNQPQHFGDGTRLSIL.

The rearrangement links TRBV19 to TRBJ2-7; 10 bases map to TRBD2. The CDR3 loop spans 16 amino acids. CDR1 LNHDA and CDR2 SQIVND come from the germline V gene (reference sequence). The ends lost 3 bases at V and 4 bases at J; junction bases unmatched: 9. This CDR3 is CASSIMGLASLYEQYF. Here the CDR3 DNA reads TGTGCCAGTAGTATCATGGGACTAGCGAGCTTGTACGAGCAGTACTTC.

V and J are TRBV7-9 and TRBJ1-4, with D maybe TRBD1 (5 bases). V was trimmed by 7 bases and J by 12 bases, leaving 15 bases between them. The germline V gene has CDR1 SEHNR and CDR2 FQNEAQ (reference sequence). CDR3 length equals 12 residues. CDR3 nucleotide sequence: TGTGCCAGCACCATTGAAATGGGGGAACTGTTTTTT. It encodes CASTIEMGELFF.

J is TRBJ1-5 and V is TRBV10-3, with unresolved D. The CDR3 is 16 amino acids. The germline gives CDR1 ENHRY, CDR2 SYGVKD. The V end was cut by 7 bases, the J end by 2 bases, with 18 bases between. CDR3 sequence: CAIKCRNETCNQPQHF. The DNA of the CDR3 is TGTGCCATCAAGTGCCGAAATGAGACGTGCAATCAGCCCCAGCATTTT.